These T cell receptor beta chains were read from a single sample in a study of OX40 agonist ivuxolimab in advanced cancers. The data were produced by immunoSEQ multiplex PCR, yet TCRdb's version contains in-frame clones alone and is incomplete. The table lists 65,000 or so clones, around 92% of them singletons. The sequenced sample was CD4+ or CD8+ T cells sorted from blood, obtained in a trial of the OX40 agonist ivuxolimab. All receptors derive from an adult with an advanced solid tumor such as melanoma, head and neck, liver or kidney cancer. CDR3s include the opening cysteine and the closing phenylalanine or tryptophan. Clone size is not always given. Where it is, it says once, few, many or a class for expanded clones.

len,abundance,v_gene,CDR3aa
15,-,TRBV4-1,CASSLDQGQNTEAFF
18,-,TRBV28,CASSLIPRGSGGDNEQFF
19,-,TRBV4-1,CASSQRPSSGTGGTDTQYF
15,-,TRBV6-5,CASSYSSRGNYEQYF
16,-,TRBV11-2,CASSLDQRGVGNEQFF
14,-,TRBV19,CASSITSGSYEQYF
15,-,TRBV7-9,CASSLALGADTEQFF
18,-,TRBV14,CASKGGRSESRNTGELFF
16,-,TRBV15,CATSRDPAPNTGELFF
17,-,TRBV11-2,CASSLVIYGTTQETQYF
15,-,TRBV7-6,CASSPNDEAGNTIYF
11,-,TRBV30,CAWSAQYEQYF
19,-,TRBV4-3,CASSQERRTGLAGADTQYF
13,-,TRBV19,CASAGTGLETQYF
15,-,TRBV6-4,CASSDSAGGQDTQYF
19,-,TRBV14,CASSHAYLGLSSYNSPLHF
15,once,TRBV7-9,CASSLVEGSADTQYF
14,-,TRBV5-6,CASSLIATNEKLFF
14,-,TRBV2,CASILKGRGNTIYF
12,few,TRBV21-1,CATTLGGEKLFF
14,-,TRBV7-9,CASSPMTASYEQYF
13,-,TRBV4-1,CASSQDSNQPQHF
13,-,TRBV6-6,CATSSSGPNEQFF
14,-,TRBV27,CASSFSGGRQPQHF
14,-,TRBV5-1,CASSWHSTEETQYF
17,-,TRBV13,CASSLRGAGEVTGELFF
12,-,TRBV4-1,CASSHQTGEAFF
13,-,TRBV6-5,CASSYRGAGELFF
14,-,TRBV5-1,CASSSGLYTGELFF
15,-,TRBV19,CASSIVGQAEEKLFF
15,-,TRBV11-2,CASSPPGQMNTEAFF
12,-,TRBV29-1,CSVDLGGTEAFF